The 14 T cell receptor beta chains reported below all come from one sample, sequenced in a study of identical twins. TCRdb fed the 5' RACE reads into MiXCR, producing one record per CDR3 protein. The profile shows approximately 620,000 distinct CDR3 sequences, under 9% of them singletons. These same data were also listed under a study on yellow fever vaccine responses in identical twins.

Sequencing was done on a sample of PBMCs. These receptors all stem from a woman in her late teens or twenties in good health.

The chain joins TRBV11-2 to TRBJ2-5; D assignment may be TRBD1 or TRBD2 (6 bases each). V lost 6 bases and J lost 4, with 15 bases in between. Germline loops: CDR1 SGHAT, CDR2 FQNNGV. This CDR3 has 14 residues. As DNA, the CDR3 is TGTGCCAGCAGATCTGACGGGGGCCCAGAGACCCAGTACTTC. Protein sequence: CASRSDGGPETQYF.

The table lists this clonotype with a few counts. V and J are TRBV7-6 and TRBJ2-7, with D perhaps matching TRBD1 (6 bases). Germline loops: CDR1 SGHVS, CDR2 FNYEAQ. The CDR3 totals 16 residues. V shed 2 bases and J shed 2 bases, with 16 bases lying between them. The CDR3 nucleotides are TGTGCCAGCAGCTTAAGTCAGGGGACGGATGCCTACGAGCAGTACTTC. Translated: CASSLSQGTDAYEQYF. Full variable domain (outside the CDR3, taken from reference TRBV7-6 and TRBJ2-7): GAGVSQSPRYKVTKRGQDVALRCDPISGHVSLYWYRQALGQGPEFLTYFNYEAQQDKSGLPNDRFSAERPEGSISTLTIQRTEQRDSAMYRCASSLSQGTDAYEQYFGPGTRLTVT.

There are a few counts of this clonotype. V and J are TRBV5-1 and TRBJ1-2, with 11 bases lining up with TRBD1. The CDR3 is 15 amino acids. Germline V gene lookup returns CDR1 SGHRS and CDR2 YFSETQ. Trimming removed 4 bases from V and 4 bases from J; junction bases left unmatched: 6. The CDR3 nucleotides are TGCGCCAGCAGCCTAGGACAGGGGGCGACCTATGGCTACACCTTC. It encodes CASSLGQGATYGYTF.

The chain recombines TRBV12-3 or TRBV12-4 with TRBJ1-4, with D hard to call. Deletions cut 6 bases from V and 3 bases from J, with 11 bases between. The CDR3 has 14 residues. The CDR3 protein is CASRPSGANEKLFF. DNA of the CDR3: TGTGCCAGCAGACCTAGTGGGGCTAATGAAAAACTGTTTTTT.

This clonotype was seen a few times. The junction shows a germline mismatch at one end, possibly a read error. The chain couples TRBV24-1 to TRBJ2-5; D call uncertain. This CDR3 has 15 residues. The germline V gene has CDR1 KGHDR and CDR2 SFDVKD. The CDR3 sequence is CATSDPNIDQKTQYF. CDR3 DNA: TGTGCCACCAGTGATCCCAACATCGACCAAAAGACCCAGTACTTC.

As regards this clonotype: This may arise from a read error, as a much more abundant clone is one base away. The CDR3 region is CASSFILEAGAFF. CDR3 nucleotide sequence: TGTGCCAGCAGTTTCATCCTCGAGGCTGGAGCTTTCTTT. The chain is built from TRBV12-3 or TRBV12-4 and TRBJ1-1, with D hard to call. V was trimmed by 3 bases and J by 10 bases, leaving 15 bases between them. The CDR3 sequence is 13 residues long.

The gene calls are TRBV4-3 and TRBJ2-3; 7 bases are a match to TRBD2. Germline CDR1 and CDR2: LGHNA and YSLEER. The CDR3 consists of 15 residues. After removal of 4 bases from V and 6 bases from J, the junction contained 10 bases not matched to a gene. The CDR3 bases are TGCGCCAGCAGCCCGGGAGCGGGAATTGACGATACGCAGTATTTT. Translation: CASSPGAGIDDTQYF.

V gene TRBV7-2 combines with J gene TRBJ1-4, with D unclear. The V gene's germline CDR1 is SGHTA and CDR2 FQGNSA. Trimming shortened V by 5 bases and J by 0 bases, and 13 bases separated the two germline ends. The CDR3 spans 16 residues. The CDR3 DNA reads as TGTGCCAGCAGCCCAGGATTTCTTGCAACTAATGAAAAACTGTTTTTT. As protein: CASSPGFLATNEKLFF. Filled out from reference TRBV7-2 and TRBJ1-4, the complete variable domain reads GAGVSQSPSNKVTEKGKDVELRCDPISGHTALYWYRQSLGQGLEFLIYFQGNSAPDKSGLPSDRFSAERTGGSVSTLTIQRTQQEDSAVYLCASSPGFLATNEKLFFGSGTQLSVL.

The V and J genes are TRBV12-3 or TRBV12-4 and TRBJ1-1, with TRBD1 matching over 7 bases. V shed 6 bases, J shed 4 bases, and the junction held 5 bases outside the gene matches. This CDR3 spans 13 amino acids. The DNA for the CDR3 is TGTGCCAGCAGCAGACAGGGCATCACTGAAGCTTTCTTT. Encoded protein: CASSRQGITEAFF.

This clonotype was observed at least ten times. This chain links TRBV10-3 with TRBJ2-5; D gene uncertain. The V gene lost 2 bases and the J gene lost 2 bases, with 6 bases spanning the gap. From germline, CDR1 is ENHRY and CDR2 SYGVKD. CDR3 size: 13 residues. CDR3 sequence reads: CAISERVQETQYF. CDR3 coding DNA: TGTGCCATCAGTGAGAGGGTACAAGAGACCCAGTACTTC.

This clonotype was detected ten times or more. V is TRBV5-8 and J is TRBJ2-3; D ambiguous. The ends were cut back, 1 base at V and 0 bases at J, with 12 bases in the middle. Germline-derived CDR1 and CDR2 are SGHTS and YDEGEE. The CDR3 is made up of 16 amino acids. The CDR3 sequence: CASSLLPASSTDTQYF. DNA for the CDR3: TGTGCCAGCAGCTTGTTACCCGCTTCTAGCACAGATACGCAGTATTTT.

CDR3 residues: CSARRLGGETQYF. CDR3 sequence (DNA): TGCAGTGCTAGACGACTAGGTGGAGAGACCCAGTACTTC. This chain links TRBV20-1 with TRBJ2-5; a weak D match, TRBD2 (6 bases). V lost 2 bases, J lost 4 bases, and 11 bases lay in between. CDR1 is DFQATT, CDR2 SNEGSKA, per germline (reference sequence). The CDR3 extends over 13 amino acids.

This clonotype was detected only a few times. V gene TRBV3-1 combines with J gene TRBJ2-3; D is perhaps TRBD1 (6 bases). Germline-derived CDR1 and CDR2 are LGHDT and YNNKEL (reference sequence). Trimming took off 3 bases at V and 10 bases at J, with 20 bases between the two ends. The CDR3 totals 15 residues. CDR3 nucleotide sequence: TGTGCCAGCAGCCAGAGGGGGACCACCTCCCCAGCGCAGTATTTT. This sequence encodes CASSQRGTTSPAQYF.

CDR3 DNA sequence: TGTGCCAGCAGTGTTCCGGACAGGGAATTAGAGACCCAGTACTTC. Encoded protein: CASSVPDRELETQYF. The gene calls are TRBV25-1 and TRBJ2-5, with 8 bases fitting TRBD1. The germline CDR1 and CDR2 sequences are MGHDK and SYGVNS. The CDR3 length is 15 residues. The V gene end was trimmed by 4 bases and the J gene end by 4 bases; junction bases not matched to a gene: 8.